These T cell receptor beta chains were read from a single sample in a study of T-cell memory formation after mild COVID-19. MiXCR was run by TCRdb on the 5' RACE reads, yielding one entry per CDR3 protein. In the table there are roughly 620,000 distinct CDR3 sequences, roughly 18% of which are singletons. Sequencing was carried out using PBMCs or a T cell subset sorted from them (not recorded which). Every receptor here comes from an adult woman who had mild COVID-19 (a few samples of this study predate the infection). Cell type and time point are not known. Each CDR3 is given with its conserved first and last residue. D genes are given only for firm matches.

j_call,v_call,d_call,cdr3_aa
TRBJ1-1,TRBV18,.,CASSPATHGYAEAFF
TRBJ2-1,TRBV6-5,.,CASSPGFLSYNEQFF
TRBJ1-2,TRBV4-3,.,CASSQDWDTRGYTF
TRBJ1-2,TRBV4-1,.,CASSQAGYPNYGYTF
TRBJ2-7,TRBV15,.,CATSRDFYWRGSYEQYF
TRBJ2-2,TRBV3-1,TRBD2,CASSQVLSSGGAGGELFF
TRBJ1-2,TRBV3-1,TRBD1,CASKDRDRNYGYTF
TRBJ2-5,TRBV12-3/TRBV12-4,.,CASSRTLYQETQYF
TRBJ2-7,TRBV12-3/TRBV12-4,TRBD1,CASSHRDRVSYEQYF
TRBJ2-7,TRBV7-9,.,CASRPRGSGEQYF
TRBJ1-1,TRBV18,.,CASSPPTNTEAFF